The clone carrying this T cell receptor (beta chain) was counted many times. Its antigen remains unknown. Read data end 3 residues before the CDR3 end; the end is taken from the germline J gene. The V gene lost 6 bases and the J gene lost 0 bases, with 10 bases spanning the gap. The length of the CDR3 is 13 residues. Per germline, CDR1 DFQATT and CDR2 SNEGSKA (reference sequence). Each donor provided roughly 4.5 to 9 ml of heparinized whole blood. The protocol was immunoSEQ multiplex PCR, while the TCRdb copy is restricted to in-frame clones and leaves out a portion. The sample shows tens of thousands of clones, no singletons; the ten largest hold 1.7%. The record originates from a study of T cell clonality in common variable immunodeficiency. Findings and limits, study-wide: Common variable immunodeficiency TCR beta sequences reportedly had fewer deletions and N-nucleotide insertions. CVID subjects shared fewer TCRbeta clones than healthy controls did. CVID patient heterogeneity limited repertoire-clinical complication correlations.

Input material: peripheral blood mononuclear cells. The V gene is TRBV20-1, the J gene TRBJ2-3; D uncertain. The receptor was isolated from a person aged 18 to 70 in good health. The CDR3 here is CSARYSSTDTQYF. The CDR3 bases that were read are TGCAGTGCAAGATACAGTAGCACAGATACG.